This TCR beta chain stems from a study of somatic mutations in cytotoxic T cells in rheumatoid arthritis. Study results and limitations: There was no knowledge of the antigen targets of the expanded CD8+ clones. Levels of CD8+ T-cell clonality in rheumatoid arthritis patients were statistically indistinguishable from those seen in age-matched healthy controls, with no significant difference. A finding that went unadjusted for multiple comparisons was the slight underrepresentation of TRBV07 in rheumatoid arthritis patients.

As for this clone: No antigen is known for it.

V lost 0 bases and J lost 4, with 13 bases in between. CDR3 size: 15 residues. CDR1 is SQVTM and CDR2 is ANQGSEA in the germline V gene. Positive selection using magnetic beads isolated the CD4+ and CD8+ cells (purity was checked by flow cytometry). Clones were sequenced by immunoSEQ multiplex PCR, and TCRdb holds only the in-frame ones, with some missing. The table has tens of thousands of clones, roughly 86% seen once. The genes are TRBV29-1 and TRBJ2-1, with D tentatively TRBD2 (6 bases). The receptor was isolated from an adult with rheumatoid arthritis. Sequencing was done on a sample of CD8+ T cells sorted from blood. CDR3 sequence reads: CSVEDPRDFYNEQFF. The CDR3, as DNA: TGCAGCGTTGAAGATCCCCGGGACTTTTACAATGAGCAGTTCTTC.